This TCR beta chain stems from a study of cytomegalovirus exposure and HLA in healthy donors. Points from the study as a whole: Cytomegalovirus status was reportedly diagnosed by the classifier with high specificity and sensitivity. Most TCR beta V segments were productive about 87% or about 30% of the time in an earlier analysis. Accurate HLA-A and HLA-B prediction from TCR beta sequences was reported for most subjects.

In germline, CDR1 is SGHNT, CDR2 YENEEA. CDR3 size: 15 residues. As for this clone: What it binds is unknown.

Primers for the PCR totalled 60 Vbeta and 13 Jbeta. Here immunoSEQ multiplex PCR was the method, and the copy in TCRdb shows in-frame clones only, minus some. Of under 200,000 clones listed, roughly 80% are singletons. Sequencing was done on a sample of PBMCs. This TCR was recovered from a male donor in good health and CMV-seropositive. The chain recombines TRBV11-3 with TRBJ2-5, with 11 bases matching TRBD1. TRBJ2-7 matches the DNA end more closely, so the J call is doubtful. The CDR3 coding sequence is TGTGCCAGCAGCTTAGGAGGACAGGGGGCTCACGAGCAGTACTTC. Translation: CASSLGGQGAHEQYF.